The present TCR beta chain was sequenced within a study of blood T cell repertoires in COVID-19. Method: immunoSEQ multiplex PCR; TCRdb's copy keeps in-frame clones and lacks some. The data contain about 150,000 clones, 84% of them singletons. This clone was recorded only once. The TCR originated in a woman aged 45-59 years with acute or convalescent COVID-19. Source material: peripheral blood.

CDR3 loop: CASSQDGDYGYTF. In DNA, the CDR3 is TGCGCCAGCAGCCAAGACGGAGACTATGGCTACACCTTC. The chain couples TRBV4-1 to TRBJ1-2; D gene ambiguous. The V end lost 0 bases, the J end lost 3 bases, and 5 bases lay between the germline ends. Germline loops: CDR1 MGHRA, CDR2 YSYEKL. The CDR3 totals 13 residues.